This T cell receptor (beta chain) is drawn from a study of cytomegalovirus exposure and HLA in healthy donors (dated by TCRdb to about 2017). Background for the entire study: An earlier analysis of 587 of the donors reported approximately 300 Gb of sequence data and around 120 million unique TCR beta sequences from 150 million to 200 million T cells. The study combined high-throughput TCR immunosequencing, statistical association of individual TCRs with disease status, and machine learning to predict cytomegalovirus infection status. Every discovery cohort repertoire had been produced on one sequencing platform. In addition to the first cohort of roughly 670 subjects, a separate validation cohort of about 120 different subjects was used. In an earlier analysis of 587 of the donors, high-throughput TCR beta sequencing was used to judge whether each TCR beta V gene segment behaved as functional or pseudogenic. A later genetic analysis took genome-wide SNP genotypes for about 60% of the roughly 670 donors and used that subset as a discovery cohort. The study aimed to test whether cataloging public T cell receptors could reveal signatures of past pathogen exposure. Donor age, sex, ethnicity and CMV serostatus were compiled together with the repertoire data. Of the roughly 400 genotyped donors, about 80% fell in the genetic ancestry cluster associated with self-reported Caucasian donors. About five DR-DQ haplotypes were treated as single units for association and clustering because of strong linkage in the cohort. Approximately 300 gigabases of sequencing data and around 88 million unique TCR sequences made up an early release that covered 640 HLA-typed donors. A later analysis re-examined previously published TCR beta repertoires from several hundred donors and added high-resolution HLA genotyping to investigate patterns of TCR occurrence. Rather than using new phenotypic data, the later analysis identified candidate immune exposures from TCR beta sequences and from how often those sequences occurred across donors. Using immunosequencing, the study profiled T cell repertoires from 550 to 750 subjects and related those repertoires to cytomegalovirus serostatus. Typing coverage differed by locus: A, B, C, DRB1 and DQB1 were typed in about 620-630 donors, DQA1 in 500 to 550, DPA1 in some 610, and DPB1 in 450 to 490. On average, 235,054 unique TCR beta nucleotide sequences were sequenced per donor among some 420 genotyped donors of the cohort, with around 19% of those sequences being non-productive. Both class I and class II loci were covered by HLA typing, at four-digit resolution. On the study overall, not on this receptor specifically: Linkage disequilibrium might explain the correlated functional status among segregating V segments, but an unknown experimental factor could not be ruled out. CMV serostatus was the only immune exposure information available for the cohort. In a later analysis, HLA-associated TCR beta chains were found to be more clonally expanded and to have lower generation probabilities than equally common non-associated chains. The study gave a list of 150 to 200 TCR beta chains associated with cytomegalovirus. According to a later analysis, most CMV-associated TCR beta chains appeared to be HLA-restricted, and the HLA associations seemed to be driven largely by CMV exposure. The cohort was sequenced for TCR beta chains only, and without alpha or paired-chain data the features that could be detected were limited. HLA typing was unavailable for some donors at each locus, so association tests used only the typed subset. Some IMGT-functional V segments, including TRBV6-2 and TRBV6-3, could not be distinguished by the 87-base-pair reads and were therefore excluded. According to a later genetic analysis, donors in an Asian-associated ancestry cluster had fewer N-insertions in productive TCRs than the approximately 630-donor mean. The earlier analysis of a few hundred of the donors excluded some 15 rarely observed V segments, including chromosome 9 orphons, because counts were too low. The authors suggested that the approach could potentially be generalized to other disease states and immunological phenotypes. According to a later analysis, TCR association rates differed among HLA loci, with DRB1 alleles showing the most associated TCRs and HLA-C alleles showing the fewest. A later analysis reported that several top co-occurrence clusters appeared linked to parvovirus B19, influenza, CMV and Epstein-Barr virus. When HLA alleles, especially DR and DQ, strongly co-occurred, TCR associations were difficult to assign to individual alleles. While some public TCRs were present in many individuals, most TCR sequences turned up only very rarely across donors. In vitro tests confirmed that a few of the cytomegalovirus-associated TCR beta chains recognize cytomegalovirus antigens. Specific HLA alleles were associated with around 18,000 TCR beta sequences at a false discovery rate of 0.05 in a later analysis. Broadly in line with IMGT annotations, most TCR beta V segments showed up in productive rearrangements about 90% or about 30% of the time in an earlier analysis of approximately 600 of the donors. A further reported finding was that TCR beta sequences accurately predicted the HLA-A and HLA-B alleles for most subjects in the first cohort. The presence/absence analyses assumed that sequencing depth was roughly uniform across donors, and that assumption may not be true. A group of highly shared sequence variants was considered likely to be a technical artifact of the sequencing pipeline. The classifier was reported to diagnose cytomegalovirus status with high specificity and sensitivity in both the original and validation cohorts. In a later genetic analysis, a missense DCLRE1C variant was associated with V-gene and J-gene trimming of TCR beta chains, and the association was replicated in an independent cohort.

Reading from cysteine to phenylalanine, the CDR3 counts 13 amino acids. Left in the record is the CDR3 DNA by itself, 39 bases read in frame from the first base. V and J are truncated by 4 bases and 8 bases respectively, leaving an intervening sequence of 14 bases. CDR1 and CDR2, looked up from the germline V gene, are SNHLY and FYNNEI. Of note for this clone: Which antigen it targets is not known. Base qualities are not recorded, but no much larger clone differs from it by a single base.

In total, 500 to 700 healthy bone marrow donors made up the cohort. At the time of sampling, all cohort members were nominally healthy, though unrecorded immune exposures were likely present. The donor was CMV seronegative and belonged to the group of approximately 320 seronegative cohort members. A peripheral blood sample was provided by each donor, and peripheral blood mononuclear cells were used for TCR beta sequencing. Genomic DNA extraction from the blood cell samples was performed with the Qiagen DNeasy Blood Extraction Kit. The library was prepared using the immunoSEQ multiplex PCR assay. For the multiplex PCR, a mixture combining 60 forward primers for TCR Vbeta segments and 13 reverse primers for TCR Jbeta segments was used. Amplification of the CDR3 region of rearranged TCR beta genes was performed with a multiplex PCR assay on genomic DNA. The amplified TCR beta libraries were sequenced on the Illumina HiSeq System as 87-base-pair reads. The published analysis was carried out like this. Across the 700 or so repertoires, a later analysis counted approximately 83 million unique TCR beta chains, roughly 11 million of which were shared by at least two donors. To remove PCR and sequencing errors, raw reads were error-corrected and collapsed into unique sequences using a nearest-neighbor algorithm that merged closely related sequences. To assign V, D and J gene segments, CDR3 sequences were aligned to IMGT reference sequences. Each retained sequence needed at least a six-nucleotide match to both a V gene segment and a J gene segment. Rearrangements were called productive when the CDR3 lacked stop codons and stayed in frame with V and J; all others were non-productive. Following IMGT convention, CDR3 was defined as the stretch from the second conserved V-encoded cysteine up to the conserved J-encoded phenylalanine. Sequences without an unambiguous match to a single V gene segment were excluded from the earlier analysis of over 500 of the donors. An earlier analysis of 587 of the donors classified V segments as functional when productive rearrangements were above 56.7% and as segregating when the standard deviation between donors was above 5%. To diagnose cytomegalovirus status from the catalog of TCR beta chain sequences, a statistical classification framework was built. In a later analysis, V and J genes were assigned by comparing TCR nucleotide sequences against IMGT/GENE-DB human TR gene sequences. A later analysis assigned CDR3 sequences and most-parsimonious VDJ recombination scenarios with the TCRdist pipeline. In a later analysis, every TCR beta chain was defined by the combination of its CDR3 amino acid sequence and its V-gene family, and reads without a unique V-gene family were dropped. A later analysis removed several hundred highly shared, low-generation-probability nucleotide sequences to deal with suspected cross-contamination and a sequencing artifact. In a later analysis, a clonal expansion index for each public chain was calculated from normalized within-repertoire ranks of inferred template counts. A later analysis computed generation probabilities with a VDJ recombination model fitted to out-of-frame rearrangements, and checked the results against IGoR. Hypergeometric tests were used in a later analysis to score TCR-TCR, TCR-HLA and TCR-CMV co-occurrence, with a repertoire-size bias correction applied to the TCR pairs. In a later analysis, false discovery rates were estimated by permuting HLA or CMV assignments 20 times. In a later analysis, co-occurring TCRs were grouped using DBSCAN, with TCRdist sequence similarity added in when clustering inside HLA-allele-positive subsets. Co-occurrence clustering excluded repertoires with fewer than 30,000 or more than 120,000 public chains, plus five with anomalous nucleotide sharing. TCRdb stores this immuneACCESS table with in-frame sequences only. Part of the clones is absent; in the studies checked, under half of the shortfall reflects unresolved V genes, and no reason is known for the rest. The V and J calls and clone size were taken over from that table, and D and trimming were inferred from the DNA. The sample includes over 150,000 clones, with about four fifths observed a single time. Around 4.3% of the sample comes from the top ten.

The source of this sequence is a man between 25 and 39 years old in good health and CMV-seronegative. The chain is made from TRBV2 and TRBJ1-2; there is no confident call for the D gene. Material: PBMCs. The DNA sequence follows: TGTGCCAGCAGTGGTAGAGCTACTAAAGGCTACACCTTC. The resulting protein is CASSGRATKGYTF.